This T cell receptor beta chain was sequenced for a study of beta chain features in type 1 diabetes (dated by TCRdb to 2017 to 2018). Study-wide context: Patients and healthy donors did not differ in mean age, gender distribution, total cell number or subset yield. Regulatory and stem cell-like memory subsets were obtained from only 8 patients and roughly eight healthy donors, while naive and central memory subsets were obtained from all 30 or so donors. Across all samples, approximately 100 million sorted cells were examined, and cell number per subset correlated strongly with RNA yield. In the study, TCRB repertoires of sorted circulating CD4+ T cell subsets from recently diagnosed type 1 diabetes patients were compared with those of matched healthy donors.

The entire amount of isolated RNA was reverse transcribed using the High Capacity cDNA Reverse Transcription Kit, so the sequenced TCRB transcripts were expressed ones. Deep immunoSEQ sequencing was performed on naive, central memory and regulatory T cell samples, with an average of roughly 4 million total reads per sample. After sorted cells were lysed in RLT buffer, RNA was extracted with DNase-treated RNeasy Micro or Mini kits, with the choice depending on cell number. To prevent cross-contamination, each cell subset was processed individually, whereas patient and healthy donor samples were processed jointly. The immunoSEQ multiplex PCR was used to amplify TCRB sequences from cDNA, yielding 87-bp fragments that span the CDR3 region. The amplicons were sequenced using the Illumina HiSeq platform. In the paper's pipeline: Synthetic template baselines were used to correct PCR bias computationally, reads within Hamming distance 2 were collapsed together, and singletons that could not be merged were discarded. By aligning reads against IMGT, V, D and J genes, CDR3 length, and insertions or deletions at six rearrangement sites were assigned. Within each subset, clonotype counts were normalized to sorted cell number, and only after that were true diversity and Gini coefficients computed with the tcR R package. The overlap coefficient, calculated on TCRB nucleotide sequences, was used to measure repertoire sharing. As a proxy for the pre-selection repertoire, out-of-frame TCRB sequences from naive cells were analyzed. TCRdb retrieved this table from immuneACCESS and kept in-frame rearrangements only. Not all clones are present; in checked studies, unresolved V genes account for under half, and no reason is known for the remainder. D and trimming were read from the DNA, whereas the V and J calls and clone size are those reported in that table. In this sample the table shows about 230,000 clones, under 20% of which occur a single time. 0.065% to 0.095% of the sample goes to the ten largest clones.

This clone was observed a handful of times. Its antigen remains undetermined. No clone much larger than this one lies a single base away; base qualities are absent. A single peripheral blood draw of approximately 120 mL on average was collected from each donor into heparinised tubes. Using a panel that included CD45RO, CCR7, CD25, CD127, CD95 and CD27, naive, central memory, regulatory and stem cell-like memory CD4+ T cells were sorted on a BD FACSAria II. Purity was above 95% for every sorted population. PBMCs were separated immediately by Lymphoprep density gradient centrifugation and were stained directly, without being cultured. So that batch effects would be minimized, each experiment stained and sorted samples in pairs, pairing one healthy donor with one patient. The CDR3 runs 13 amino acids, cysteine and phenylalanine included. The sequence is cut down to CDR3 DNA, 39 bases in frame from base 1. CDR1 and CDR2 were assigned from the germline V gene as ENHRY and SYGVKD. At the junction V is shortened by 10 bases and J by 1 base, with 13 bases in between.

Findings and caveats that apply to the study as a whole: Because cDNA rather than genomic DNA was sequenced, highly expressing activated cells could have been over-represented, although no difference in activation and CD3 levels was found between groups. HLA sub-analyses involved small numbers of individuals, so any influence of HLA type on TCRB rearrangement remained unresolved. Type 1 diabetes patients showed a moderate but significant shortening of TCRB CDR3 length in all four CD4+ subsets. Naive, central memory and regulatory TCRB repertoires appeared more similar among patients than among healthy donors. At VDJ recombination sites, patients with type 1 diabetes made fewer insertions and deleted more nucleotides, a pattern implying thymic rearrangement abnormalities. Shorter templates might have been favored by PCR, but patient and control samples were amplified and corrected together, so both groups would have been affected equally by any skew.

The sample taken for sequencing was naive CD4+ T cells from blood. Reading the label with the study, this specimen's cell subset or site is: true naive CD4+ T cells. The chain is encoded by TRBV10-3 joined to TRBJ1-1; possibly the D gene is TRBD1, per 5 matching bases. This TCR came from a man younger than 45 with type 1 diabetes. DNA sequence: TGTGCCACTGCGACAGAGTCGAACACTGAAGCTTTCTTT. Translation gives CATATESNTEAFF.